The rows below give T cell receptor beta chains drawn from one sample of a study of response to subunit inactivated influenza vaccine. MiXCR, applied by TCRdb to the RT-PCR reads, yields one record per CDR3 protein. The table has 530,000 or so distinct CDR3 sequences, 25% seen once; the top ten hold under 2.5%. The sample was CD4+ T cells sorted from PBMCs, taken 4 to 6 days after vaccination. The receptors originated from a man aged 50 to 59 who received an inactivated influenza vaccine. The CDR3 runs from the conserved cysteine through the conserved F or W. D genes are given only for firm matches. Some rows mark clone size as missing; the rest say once, few, many or name a class of expanded clone.

>-|TRBD1|TRBV15|TRBJ2-7
TGTGCCACCAGCAGTGACAGGACAGGGGACTCCTACGAGCAGTACTTC
CATSSDRTGDSYEQYF
>-|-|TRBV29-1|TRBJ2-7
TGCAGCGGGGGAAGCGGCCAATCCTACGAGCAGTACTTC
CSGGSGQSYEQYF
>few|-|TRBV14|TRBJ1-2
TGTGCCAGCAGCCTACATCCCAATCCCAGGACCAACTATGGCTACACCTTC
CASSLHPNPRTNYGYTF
>few|TRBD2|TRBV12-3/TRBV12-4|TRBJ2-1
TGTGCCAGCAGGGGGACTAGCGGGGCCTACAATGAGCAGTTCTTC
CASRGTSGAYNEQFF
>few|-|TRBV5-1|TRBJ2-5
TGCGCCAGCAGCCAGAATACAGGGCGGGAGACCCAGTACTTC
CASSQNTGRETQYF
>few|TRBD1|TRBV12-3/TRBV12-4|TRBJ2-7
TGTGCCAGCAGGGCAGAACAGGGGTTCCACGAGCAGTACTTC
CASRAEQGFHEQYF
>few|-|TRBV5-1|TRBJ2-5
TGCGCCAGCAGTCAGGGACAACGGTCTGAGACCCAGTACTTC
CASSQGQRSETQYF
>-|-|TRBV6-1|TRBJ1-2
TGTGCCAGCAGACACGACGCGTGGTCAAACTATGGCTACACCTTC
CASRHDAWSNYGYTF
>few|-|TRBV6-2/TRBV6-3|TRBJ2-1
TGTGCCAGCAGTTACTTCCGCGGGACCACCAATGAGCAGTTCTTC
CASSYFRGTTNEQFF
>few|-|TRBV29-1|TRBJ2-7
TGCAGCGTTGAGGCGGGGTCCGAGCAGTACTTC
CSVEAGSEQYF
>-|-|TRBV18|TRBJ2-7
TGTGCCAGCTCACCGATTTTCAAGGACGGCGAGCAGTACTTC
CASSPIFKDGEQYF
>-|TRBD2|TRBV4-3|TRBJ2-1
TGCGCCAGCAGCCAGTGGGGACTAGCGGATAACTACAATGAGCAGTTCTTC
CASSQWGLADNYNEQFF
>-|-|TRBV29-1|TRBJ2-3
TGCAGCGTGGCTGGAATGTTAACTAGCACAGATACGCAGTATTTT
CSVAGMLTSTDTQYF
>-|-|TRBV4-2|TRBJ2-3
TGTGCCAGCAGCCAAGTAATTAGTTCCACAGATACGCAGTATTTT
CASSQVISSTDTQYF
>few|-|TRBV9|TRBJ2-5
TGTGCCAGCAGCCCCTCCGAAGGGGGGCTAATGCGGGCGGAGACCCAGTACTTC
CASSPSEGGLMRAETQYF
>-|-|TRBV20-1|TRBJ2-3
TGCAGTGCTACCCCCGGGGGGCGGACAGATACGCAGTATTTT
CSATPGGRTDTQYF
>few|TRBD2|TRBV6-1|TRBJ2-2
TGTGCCAGCAGTCTCTCCATTCTAGCGGGGGCCGTTGGCGACGGGGAGCTGTTTTTT
CASSLSILAGAVGDGELFF
>-|TRBD1|TRBV9|TRBJ2-5
TGTGCCAGCAGCGTCCTCGGGACAGCCCAAGAGACCCAGTACTTC
CASSVLGTAQETQYF